The 8 T cell receptor beta chains in this list originate from one sample, sequenced in a study of technical replicates of blood from a few donors. Clones were read by immunoSEQ multiplex PCR, and TCRdb kept only the in-frame ones, dropping some. Here the sample spans 65,000 to 85,000 clones, 85% to 95% being singletons. Sequenced material: T cells isolated from PBMCs. These receptors were collected from a human donor in good health.

The J gene is TRBJ1-1, the V gene TRBV7-8; 7 nucleotides line up with TRBD1. Trimming cost V 6 bases and J 3 bases; bases outside gene matches: 4. The germline V gene encodes CDR1 SGHVS and CDR2 FQNEAQ. The CDR3 consists of 13 residues. Here the CDR3 reads CASSTGADTEAFF. The CDR3 coding sequence is TGTGCCAGCAGTACAGGGGCGGACACTGAAGCTTTCTTT. Full variable domain (outside the CDR3, taken from reference TRBV7-8 and TRBJ1-1): GAGVSQSPRYKVAKRGQDVALRCDPISGHVSLFWYQQALGQGPEFLTYFQNEAQLDKSGLPSDRFFAERPEGSVSTLKIQRTQQEDSAVYLCASSTGADTEAFFGQGTRLTVV.

This chain links TRBV29-1 with TRBJ2-7, with a possible D match to TRBD2 (5 bases). Germline CDR1 reads SQVTM; CDR2 reads ANQGSEA. Trimming removed 4 bases from V and 0 bases from J, with 10 bases in between. The CDR3 sequence is 13 residues long. The CDR3 here is CSVGRRLSYEQYF. CDR3 in DNA: TGCAGCGTTGGCAGGAGGCTCTCCTACGAGCAGTACTTC.

This clone was picked up a small number of times. This chain joins TRBV27 and TRBJ1-2; 7 bases are a match to TRBD1. CDR3 size: 16 residues. The germline CDR1 and CDR2 sequences are MNHEY and SMNVEV (reference sequence). V shed 2 bases, J shed 2 bases, and the junction held 8 bases outside the gene matches. Here the CDR3 DNA reads TGTGCCAGCAGTTTAGAACCGACAGGGAAAAACTATGGCTACACCTTC. Protein sequence: CASSLEPTGKNYGYTF.

CDR3 coding DNA: TGTGCTAGTGGTTTGGGACAGGGGAACACCGGGGAGCTGTTTTTT. Translation: CASGLGQGNTGELFF. J is TRBJ2-2 and V is TRBV12-5; 7 bases are a match to TRBD1. This CDR3 region has 15 residues. Trimming removed 1 base from V and 1 base from J; junction bases left unmatched: 0. From germline, CDR1 is LGHNT and CDR2 FRNRAP. Full variable domain (remainder filled in from reference TRBV12-5 and TRBJ2-2): DARVTQTPRHKVTEMGQEVTMRCQPILGHNTVFWYRQTMMQGLELLAYFRNRAPLDDSGMPKDRFSAEMPDATLATLKIQPSEPRDSAVYFCASGLGQGNTGELFFGEGSRLTVL.

The rearrangement joins TRBV7-9 to TRBJ2-7, with 9 bases matching TRBD2. This CDR3 has 12 residues. After removal of 10 bases from V and 6 bases from J, the junction contained 7 bases not matched to a gene. Germline CDR1 and CDR2: SEHNR and FQNEAQ (reference sequence). The CDR3, as DNA: TGTGCCATCGCGCGGGAGGGCAGCGAGCAGTACTTC. It translates to CAIAREGSEQYF. Looking up the rest from reference TRBV7-9 and TRBJ2-7 gives the full variable domain: DTGVSQNPRHKITKRGQNVTFRCDPISEHNRLYWYRQTLGQGPEFLTYFQNEAQLEKSRLLSDRFSAERPKGSFSTLEIQRTEQGDSAMYLCAIAREGSEQYFGPGTRLTVT.

The V call is TRBV19, the J call TRBJ1-5, with D possibly TRBD1 on 5 matching bases. Germline values: CDR1 LNHDA, CDR2 SQIVND (reference sequence). The V end was cut by 11 bases, the J end by 9 bases, with 11 bases between. This CDR3 is built from 10 residues. Here the CDR3 reads CAPRGGPQHF. The CDR3 DNA reads TGTGCCCCTCGGGGGGGGCCCCAGCATTTT. Full variable domain (rest looked up from reference TRBV19 and TRBJ1-5): DGGITQSPKYLFRKEGQNVTLSCEQNLNHDAMYWYRQDPGQGLRLIYYSQIVNDFQKGDIAEGYSVSREKKESFPLTVTSAQKNPTAFYLCAPRGGPQHFGDGTRLSIL.

The rearrangement joins TRBV6-1 to TRBJ2-5; D unresolved. V was pared by 5 bases and J by 1 base, with 8 bases between. The germline CDR1 and CDR2 sequences are MNHNS and SASEGT. The CDR3 has 13 residues. CDR3 nucleotide sequence: TGTGCCAGCAGTCGGTTCATCCAAGAGACCCAGTACTTC. Its protein is CASSRFIQETQYF.

This chain joins TRBV6-6 and TRBJ2-7; D remains ambiguous. The germline V gene has CDR1 MNHNY and CDR2 SVGAGI (reference sequence). The CDR3 loop spans 12 amino acids. V was shortened by 5 bases and J by 4 bases, with 9 bases between the two germline ends. The CDR3 protein is CASSKELYEQYF. For the CDR3, the DNA is TGTGCCAGCAGTAAGGAGCTGTACGAGCAGTACTTC.